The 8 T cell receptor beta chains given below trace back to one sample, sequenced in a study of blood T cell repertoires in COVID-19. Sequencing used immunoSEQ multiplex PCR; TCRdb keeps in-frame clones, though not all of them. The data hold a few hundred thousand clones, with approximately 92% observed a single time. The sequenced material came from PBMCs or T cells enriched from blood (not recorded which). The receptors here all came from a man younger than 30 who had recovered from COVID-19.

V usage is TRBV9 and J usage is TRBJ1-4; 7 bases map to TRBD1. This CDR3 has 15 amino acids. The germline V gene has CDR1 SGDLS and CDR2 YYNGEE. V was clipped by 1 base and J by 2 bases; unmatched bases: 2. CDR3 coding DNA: TGTGCCAGCAGCGTATCGACAGGGACTAATGAAAAACTGTTTTTT. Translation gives CASSVSTGTNEKLFF.

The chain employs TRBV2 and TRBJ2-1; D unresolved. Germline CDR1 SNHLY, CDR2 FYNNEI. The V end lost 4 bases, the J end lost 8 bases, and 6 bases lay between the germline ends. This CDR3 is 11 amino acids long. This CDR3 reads CASSVRDEQFF. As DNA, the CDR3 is TGTGCCAGCAGTGTACGGGATGAGCAGTTCTTC.

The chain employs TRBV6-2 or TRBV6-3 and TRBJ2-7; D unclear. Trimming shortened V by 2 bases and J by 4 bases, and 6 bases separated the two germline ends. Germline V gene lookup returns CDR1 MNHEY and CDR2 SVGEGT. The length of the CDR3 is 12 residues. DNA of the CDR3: TGTGCCAGCAGTTACGTCCCGTACGAGCAGTACTTC. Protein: CASSYVPYEQYF.

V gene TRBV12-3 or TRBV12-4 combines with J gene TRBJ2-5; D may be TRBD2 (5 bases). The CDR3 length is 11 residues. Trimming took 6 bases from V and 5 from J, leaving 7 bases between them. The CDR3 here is CASRSGETQYF. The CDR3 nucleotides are TGTGCCAGCAGGTCGGGGGAGACCCAGTACTTC.

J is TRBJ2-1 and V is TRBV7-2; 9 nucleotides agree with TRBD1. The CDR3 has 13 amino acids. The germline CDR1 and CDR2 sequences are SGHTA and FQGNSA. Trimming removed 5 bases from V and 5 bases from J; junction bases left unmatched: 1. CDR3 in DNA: TGTGCCAGCAGCCGGGACAGGGACAATGAGCAGTTCTTC. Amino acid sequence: CASSRDRDNEQFF.

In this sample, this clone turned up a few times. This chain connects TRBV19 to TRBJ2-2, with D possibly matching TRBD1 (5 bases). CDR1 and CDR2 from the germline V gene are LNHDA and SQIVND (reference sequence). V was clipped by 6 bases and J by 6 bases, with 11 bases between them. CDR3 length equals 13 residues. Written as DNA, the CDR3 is TGTGCCAGTAGGCATCAGGGCCCCGGGGAGCTGTTTTTT. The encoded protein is CASRHQGPGELFF. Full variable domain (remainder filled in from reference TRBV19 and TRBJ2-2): DGGITQSPKYLFRKEGQNVTLSCEQNLNHDAMYWYRQDPGQGLRLIYYSQIVNDFQKGDIAEGYSVSREKKESFPLTVTSAQKNPTAFYLCASRHQGPGELFFGEGSRLTVL.

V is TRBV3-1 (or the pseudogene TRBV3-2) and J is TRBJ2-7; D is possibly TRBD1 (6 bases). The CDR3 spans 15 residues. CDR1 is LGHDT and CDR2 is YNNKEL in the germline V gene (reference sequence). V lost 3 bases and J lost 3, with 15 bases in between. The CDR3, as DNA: TGTGCCAGCAGCCATCGGACAGCAGCAAACTACGAGCAGTACTTC. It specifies CASSHRTAANYEQYF.

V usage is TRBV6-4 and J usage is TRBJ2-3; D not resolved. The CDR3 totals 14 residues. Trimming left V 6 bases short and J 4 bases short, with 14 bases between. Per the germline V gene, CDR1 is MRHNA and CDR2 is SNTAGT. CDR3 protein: CASRPLESSDTQYF. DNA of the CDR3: TGTGCCAGCAGGCCTCTTGAGAGTTCAGATACGCAGTATTTT.